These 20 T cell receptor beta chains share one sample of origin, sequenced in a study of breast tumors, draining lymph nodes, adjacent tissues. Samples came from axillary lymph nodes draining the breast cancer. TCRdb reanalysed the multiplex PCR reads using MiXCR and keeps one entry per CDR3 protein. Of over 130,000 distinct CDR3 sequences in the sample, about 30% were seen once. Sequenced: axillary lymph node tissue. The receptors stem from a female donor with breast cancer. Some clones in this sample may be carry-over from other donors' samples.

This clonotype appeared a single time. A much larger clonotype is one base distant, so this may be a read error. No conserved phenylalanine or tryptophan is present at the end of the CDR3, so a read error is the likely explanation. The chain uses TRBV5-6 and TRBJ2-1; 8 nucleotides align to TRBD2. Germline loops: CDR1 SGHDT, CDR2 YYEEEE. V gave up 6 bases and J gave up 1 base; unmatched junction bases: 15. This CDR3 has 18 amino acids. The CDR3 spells CASTPSGTRRISYNEQFV. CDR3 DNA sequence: TGTGCCAGCACCCCAAGTGGGACTAGGAGGATTTCCTACAATGAGCAGTTCGTC.

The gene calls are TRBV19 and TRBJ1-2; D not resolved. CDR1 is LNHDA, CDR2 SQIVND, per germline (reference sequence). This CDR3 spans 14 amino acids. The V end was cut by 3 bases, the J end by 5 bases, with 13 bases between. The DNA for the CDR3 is TGTGCCAGTAGTATCGGAGGAATTGGGTATGGCTACACCTTC. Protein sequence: CASSIGGIGYGYTF.

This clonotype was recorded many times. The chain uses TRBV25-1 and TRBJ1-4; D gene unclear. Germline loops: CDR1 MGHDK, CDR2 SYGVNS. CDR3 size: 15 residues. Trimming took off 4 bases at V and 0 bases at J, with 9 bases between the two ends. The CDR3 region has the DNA TGTGCCAGCAGTGGTTACGGCGCAACTAATGAAAAACTGTTTTTT. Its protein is CASSGYGATNEKLFF.

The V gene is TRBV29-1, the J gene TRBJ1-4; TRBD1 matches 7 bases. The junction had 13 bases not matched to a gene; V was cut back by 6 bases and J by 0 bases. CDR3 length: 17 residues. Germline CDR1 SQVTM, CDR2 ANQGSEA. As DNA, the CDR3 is TGCAGCGTCTTGGTACGAACTCAGGGGGCAACTAATGAAAAACTGTTTTTT. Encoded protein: CSVLVRTQGATNEKLFF. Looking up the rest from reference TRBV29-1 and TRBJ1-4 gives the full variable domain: SAVISQKPSRDICQRGTSLTIQCQVDSQVTMMFWYRQQPGQSLTLIATANQGSEATYESGFVIDKFPISRPNLTFSTLTVSNMSPEDSSIYLCSVLVRTQGATNEKLFFGSGTQLSVL.

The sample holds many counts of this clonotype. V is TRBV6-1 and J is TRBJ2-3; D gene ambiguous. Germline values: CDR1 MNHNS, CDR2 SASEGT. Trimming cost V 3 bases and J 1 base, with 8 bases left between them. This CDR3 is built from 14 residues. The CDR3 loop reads CASSEGWGTDTQYF. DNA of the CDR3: TGTGCCAGCAGTGAGGGCTGGGGCACAGATACGCAGTATTTT.

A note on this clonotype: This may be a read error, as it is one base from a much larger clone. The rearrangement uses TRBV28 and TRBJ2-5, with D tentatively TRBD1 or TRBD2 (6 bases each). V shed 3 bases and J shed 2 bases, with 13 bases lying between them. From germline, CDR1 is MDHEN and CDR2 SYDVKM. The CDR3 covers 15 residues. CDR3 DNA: TGTGCCAGCAGTTTGGGGGGCTTTGGTCAAGAGACCCAGTACTTC. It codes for CASSLGGFGQETQYF.

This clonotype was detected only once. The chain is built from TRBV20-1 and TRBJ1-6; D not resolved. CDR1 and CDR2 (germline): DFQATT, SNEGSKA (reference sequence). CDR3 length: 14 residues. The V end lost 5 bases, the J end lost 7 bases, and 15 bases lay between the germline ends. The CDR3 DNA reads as TGCAGTGCTCCACTTTGGACGGGCAATTCACCCCTCCACTTT. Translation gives CSAPLWTGNSPLHF.

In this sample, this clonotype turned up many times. The CDR3 is CASSPWGTLREGNIQYF. CDR3 DNA: TGTGCCAGCAGCCCTTGGGGGACGCTTAGGGAGGGTAACATTCAGTACTTC. This rearrangement joins TRBV7-2 to TRBJ2-4, with 7 bases aligning to TRBD2. CDR3 length: 17 residues. Germline V CDR1 and CDR2: SGHTA, FQGNSA. The J segment lost 7 bases and the V segment lost 5 bases, leaving 17 bases of the junction unmatched.

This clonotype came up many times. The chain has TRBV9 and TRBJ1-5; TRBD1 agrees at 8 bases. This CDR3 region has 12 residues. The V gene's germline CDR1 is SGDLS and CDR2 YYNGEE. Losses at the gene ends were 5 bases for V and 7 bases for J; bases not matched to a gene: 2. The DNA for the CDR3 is TGTGCCAGCAGGGACAGGGCGCAGCCCCAGCATTTT. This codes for CASRDRAQPQHF.

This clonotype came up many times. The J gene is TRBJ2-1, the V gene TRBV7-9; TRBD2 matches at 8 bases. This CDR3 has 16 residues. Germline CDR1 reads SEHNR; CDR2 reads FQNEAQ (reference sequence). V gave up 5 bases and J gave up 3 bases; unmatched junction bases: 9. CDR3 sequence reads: CASSPPAGELYNEQFF. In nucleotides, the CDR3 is TGTGCCAGCAGCCCCCCAGCGGGGGAACTCTACAATGAGCAGTTCTTC.

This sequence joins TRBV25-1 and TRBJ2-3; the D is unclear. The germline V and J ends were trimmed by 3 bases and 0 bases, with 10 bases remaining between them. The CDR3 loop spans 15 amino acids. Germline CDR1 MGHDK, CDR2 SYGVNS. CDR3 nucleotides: TGTGCCAGCAGTGATTTGGCTGTGAGCACAGATACGCAGTATTTT. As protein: CASSDLAVSTDTQYF.

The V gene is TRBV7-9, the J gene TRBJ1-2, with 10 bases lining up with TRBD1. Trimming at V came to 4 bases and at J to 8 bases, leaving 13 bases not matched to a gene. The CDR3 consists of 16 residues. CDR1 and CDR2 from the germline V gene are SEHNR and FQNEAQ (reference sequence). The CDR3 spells CASSWGRTGGDCGYTF. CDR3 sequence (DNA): TGTGCCAGCAGCTGGGGTAGGACAGGGGGAGATTGCGGCTACACCTTC. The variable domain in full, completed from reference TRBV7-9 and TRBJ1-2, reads DTGVSQNPRHKITKRGQNVTFRCDPISEHNRLYWYRQTLGQGPEFLTYFQNEAQLEKSRLLSDRFSAERPKGSFSTLEIQRTEQGDSAMYLCASSWGRTGGDCGYTFGSGTRLTVV.

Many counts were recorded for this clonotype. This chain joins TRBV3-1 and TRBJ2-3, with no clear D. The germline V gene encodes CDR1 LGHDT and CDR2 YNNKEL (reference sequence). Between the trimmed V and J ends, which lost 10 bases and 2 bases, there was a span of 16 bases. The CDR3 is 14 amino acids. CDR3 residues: CATSRKPYTDTQYF. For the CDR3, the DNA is TGTGCCACCTCGCGGAAGCCCTACACAGATACGCAGTATTTT.

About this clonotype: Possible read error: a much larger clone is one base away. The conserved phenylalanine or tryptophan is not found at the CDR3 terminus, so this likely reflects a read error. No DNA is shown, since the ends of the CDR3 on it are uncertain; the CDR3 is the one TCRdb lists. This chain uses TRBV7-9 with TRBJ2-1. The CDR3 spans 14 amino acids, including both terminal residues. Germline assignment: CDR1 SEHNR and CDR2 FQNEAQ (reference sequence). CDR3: CASSLEVQNTEAFL.

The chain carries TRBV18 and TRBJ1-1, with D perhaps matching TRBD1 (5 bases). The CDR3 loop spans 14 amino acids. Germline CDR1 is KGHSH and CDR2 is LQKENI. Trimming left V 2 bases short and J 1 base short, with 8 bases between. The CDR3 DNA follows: TGTGCCAGCTCACCAAATGGACAGAACACTGAAGCTTTCTTT. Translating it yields CASSPNGQNTEAFF.

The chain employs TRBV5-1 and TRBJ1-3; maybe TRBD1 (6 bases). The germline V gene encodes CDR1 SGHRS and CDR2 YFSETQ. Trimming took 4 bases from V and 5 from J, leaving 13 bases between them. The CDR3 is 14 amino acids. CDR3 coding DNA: TGCGCCAGCAGCCCGGGGGGGCTCCGAAACACCATATATTTT. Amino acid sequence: CASSPGGLRNTIYF.

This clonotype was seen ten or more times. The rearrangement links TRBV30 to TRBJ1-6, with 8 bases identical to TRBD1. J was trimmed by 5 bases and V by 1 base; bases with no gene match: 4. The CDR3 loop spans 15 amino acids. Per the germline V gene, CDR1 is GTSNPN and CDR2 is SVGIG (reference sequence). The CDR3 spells CAWSAGGTNNSPLHF. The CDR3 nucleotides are TGTGCCTGGAGTGCAGGGGGCACTAATAATTCACCCCTCCACTTT.

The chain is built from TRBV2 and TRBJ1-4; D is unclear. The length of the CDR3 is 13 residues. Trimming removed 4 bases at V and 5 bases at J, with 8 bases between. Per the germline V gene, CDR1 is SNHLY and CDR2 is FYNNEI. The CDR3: CASSASLNEKLFF. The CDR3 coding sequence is TGTGCCAGCAGTGCGAGTCTAAATGAAAAACTGTTTTTT.

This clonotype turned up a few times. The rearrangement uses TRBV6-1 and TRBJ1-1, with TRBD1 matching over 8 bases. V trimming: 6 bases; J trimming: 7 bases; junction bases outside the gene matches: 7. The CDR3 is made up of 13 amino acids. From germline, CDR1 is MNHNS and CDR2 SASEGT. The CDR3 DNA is TGTGCCAGCAGGGGCGGACAGGGCGATGAAGCTTTCTTT. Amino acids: CASRGGQGDEAFF.

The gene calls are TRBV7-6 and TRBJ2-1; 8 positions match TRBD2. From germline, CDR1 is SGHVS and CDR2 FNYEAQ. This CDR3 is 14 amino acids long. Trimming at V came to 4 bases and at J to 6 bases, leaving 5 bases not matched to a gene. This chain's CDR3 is CASSSLAGLNEQFF. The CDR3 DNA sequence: TGTGCCAGCAGCTCCCTAGCGGGCCTCAATGAGCAGTTCTTC.